The next 16 T cell receptor beta chains were all read from a single sample in a study of blood T cells in healthy people across ages. Sample-barcoded 5' priming and a J-beta primer mix drove a second PCR of about 6 to 12 cycles. MiXCR, applied by TCRdb to the 5' RACE reads, yields one record per CDR3 protein. This table holds some 710,000 distinct CDR3 sequences, 22% found once. The sample was blood. These receptors all come from a man in his 70s in good health.

The gene calls are TRBV28 and TRBJ2-1, with a possible D match to TRBD2 (6 bases). V was pared by 3 bases and J by 5 bases, with 20 bases between. Germline V CDR1 and CDR2: MDHEN, SYDVKM. The CDR3 runs 17 residues. The CDR3 sequence is CASSLGLPKSGNNEQFF. CDR3 sequence (DNA): TGTGCCAGCAGTTTGGGACTTCCCAAGTCGGGCAACAATGAGCAGTTCTTC.

This clonotype was seen only a few times. The J gene is TRBJ2-3, the V gene TRBV7-8; 15 bases are a match to TRBD2. Germline V gene sequence: CDR1 SGHVS, CDR2 FQNEAQ. The CDR3 covers 18 residues. Losses at the gene ends were 5 bases for V and 5 bases for J; bases not matched to a gene: 11. The CDR3 reads CASSPPWTSGGARDTQYF. CDR3 bases: TGTGCCAGCAGCCCCCCTTGGACTAGCGGGGGGGCAAGAGATACGCAGTATTTT.

This clonotype was detected only a few times. This chain links TRBV12-3 or TRBV12-4 with TRBJ1-5; the D gene is possibly TRBD1 (5 bases). Trimming removed 7 bases at V and 4 bases at J, with 14 bases between. The CDR3 has 14 amino acids. This CDR3 is CASTLRGRNQPQHF. The CDR3, as DNA: TGTGCCAGCACTCTCCGGGGGAGAAATCAGCCCCAGCATTTT.

A word on this clonotype: At one end the junction does not follow the germline gene, possibly because of a read error. The V gene is TRBV5-1, the J gene TRBJ1-1; D is perhaps TRBD1 (5 bases). Germline V gene lookup returns CDR1 SGHRS and CDR2 YFSETQ. The CDR3 is 13 amino acids. The CDR3 loop is CVSSTQGNTEAFF. The CDR3 nucleotides are TGCGTCAGCAGCACTCAGGGAAACACTGAAGCTTTCTTT.

This clonotype was recorded a few times. The CDR3 spells CASSPGASYEQYF. Written as DNA, the CDR3 is TGTGCCAGCTCACCGGGTGCGTCCTACGAGCAGTACTTC. The rearrangement links TRBV18 to TRBJ2-7; D gene unclear. Trimming removed 3 bases from V and 1 base from J, with 7 bases in between. Germline values: CDR1 KGHSH, CDR2 LQKENI. The CDR3 contains 13 residues. Looking up the rest from reference TRBV18 and TRBJ2-7 gives the full variable domain: NAGVMQNPRHLVRRRGQEARLRCSPMKGHSHVYWYRQLPEEGLKFMVYLQKENIIDESGMPKERFSAEFPKEGPSILRIQQVVRGDSAAYFCASSPGASYEQYFGPGTRLTVT.

This clonotype appeared a few times. The chain couples TRBV18 to TRBJ1-4, with TRBD1 matching over 9 bases. CDR1 and CDR2 (germline): KGHSH, LQKENI. The CDR3 covers 15 residues. V lost 4 bases and J lost 7; bases outside the gene matches: 7. CDR3 DNA sequence: TGTGCCAGCTCACAACGGACAGGGGAAGGTGAAAAACTGTTTTTT. Protein product: CASSQRTGEGEKLFF.

J is TRBJ2-5 and V is TRBV18; possibly TRBD1 or TRBD2 for D (5 bases each). With the DNA end fitting TRBJ2-7 better, the J assignment may be wrong. The CDR3 sequence is 16 residues long. Germline assignment: CDR1 KGHSH and CDR2 LQKENI. In nucleotides, the CDR3 is TGTGCCAGCTCACCTGGCCTCCGGGACGGAAACTACGAGCAGTACGTC. Translated: CASSPGLRDGNYEQYV.

In its sample, this clonotype was seen a few times. The chain has TRBV7-3 and TRBJ2-3; 7 bases match TRBD2. J lost 8 bases, V lost 2 bases, and 7 bases had no gene match. This CDR3 is built from 14 residues. In germline, CDR1 is SGHTA, CDR2 FQGTGA. CDR3 loop: CASSLAGEKGTQYF. CDR3 DNA sequence: TGTGCCAGCAGCTTAGCGGGAGAGAAGGGTACGCAGTATTTT.

This clonotype came up many times. The chain is built from TRBV29-1 and TRBJ1-1; D unresolved. There are 13 residues in the CDR3. The V and J ends lost 3 bases and 1 base respectively, with 9 bases between them. Germline V gene data show CDR1 as SQVTM and CDR2 as ANQGSEA. The CDR3 region has the DNA TGCAGCGTTGAGGGCCGGACGAACACTGAAGCTTTCTTT. It is translated as CSVEGRTNTEAFF.

This clonotype was counted only a few times. The V and J genes are TRBV6-5 and TRBJ2-4; D unclear. This CDR3 spans 15 amino acids. Germline V lookup: CDR1 MNHEY, CDR2 SVGAGI. V lost 6 bases to trimming and J lost 0 bases, with 12 bases between them. CDR3 DNA sequence: TGTGCCAGCAGCCCTGTCCATATAGCCAAAAACATTCAGTACTTC. Its protein is CASSPVHIAKNIQYF.

This chain uses TRBV12-3 or TRBV12-4 with TRBJ2-4; 9 bases are shared with TRBD2. The CDR3 has 14 residues. V shed 10 bases, J shed 8 bases, and the junction held 12 bases outside the gene matches. CDR3 bases: TGTGCCACCCGGAGTAGCGGGAGTCTGGACATTCAGTACTTC. This gives the protein CATRSSGSLDIQYF.

Comments on this clonotype: One end of the junction varies from germline; a read error may be responsible. The rearrangement uses TRBV7-2 and TRBJ2-1, with D maybe TRBD2 (5 bases). Germline values: CDR1 SGHTA, CDR2 FQGNSA. CDR3 length equals 15 residues. Here the CDR3 reads CASSRSGPSYNGQFF. CDR3 nucleotides: TGTGCCAGCAGCCGAAGCGGCCCCTCCTACAATGGGCAGTTCTTC.

The gene calls are TRBV3-1 and TRBJ2-7; D may correspond to TRBD1 or TRBD2 (5 bases each). CDR1 and CDR2 from the germline V gene are LGHDT and YNNKEL (reference sequence). V was shortened by 3 bases and J by 4 bases, with 28 bases between the two germline ends. The CDR3 spans 19 residues. The CDR3 sequence is CASSHGWDPSPAARYEQYF. As DNA, the CDR3 is TGTGCCAGCAGCCACGGATGGGACCCTAGCCCAGCTGCCAGGTACGAGCAGTACTTC.

This clonotype was picked up one time. This rearrangement joins TRBV7-7 to TRBJ2-5; the match to TRBD2 covers 9 bases. Gene TRBJ2-1 matches the end of the DNA better, so the J call may be wrong. This CDR3 has 20 residues. Germline-derived CDR1 and CDR2 are SSHAT and FNYEAQ (reference sequence). The CDR3 loop reads CASSLGMQRGPGLAGDEQFF. In DNA, the CDR3 is TGTGCCAGCAGCTTAGGTATGCAGAGAGGACCGGGACTAGCAGGGGATGAGCAGTTCTTC.

The chain carries TRBV27 and TRBJ2-1; 9 nucleotides agree with TRBD2. The CDR3 consists of 16 residues. The germline CDR1 and CDR2 sequences are MNHEY and SMNVEV (reference sequence). Trimming took 0 bases from V and 6 from J; bases not matched to a gene: 6. CDR3 nucleotides: TGTGCCAGCAGTTTATCTCTCGGCGGGGGGGCCAATGAGCAGTTCTTC. Protein: CASSLSLGGGANEQFF.

J is TRBJ2-2 and V is TRBV7-3; D gene unclear. The CDR3 length is 16 residues. V was trimmed by 4 bases and J by 3 bases, leaving 15 bases between them. Germline assignment: CDR1 SGHTA and CDR2 FQGTGA. The CDR3 loop is CASSSMIVGDTGELFF. The CDR3 DNA follows: TGTGCCAGCAGCTCAATGATAGTGGGTGACACCGGGGAGCTGTTTTTT.